Listed below are T cell receptor beta chains from one sample, sequenced in a study of CD8 T cells in Susac syndrome. TCRdb reprocessed the immunoSEQ multiplex PCR reads via MiXCR and lists one record per CDR3 protein. The sample holds about 250,000 distinct CDR3 sequences, around 95% seen once. The sample comprised CD4+ T cells from PBMCs. Receptor source: a human donor with multiple sclerosis. Both conserved end residues are part of each CDR3. The D gene is left open where the match is weak. Size is omitted from some rows. Given values are once, few, many or a class for expanded clones.

clone_size	v_call	d_call	j_call	cdr3_nt	cdr3_aa
.	TRBV7-9	.	TRBJ2-7	TGTGCCAGCAGTCCGGACAGTGGTTCCTACGAGCAGTACTTC	CASSPDSGSYEQYF
.	TRBV23-1	.	TRBJ1-4	TGCGCCAGCAGTCACCCCGGATCCGGGACACCGCCTGAAAAACTGTTTTTT	CASSHPGSGTPPEKLFF
.	TRBV20-1	TRBD2	TRBJ2-5	TGCAGTGCTAAACCTGCGACTAGCGGGGGCCTAGAGACCCAGTACTTC	CSAKPATSGGLETQYF
.	TRBV14	.	TRBJ2-1	TGTGCCAGCAGCCAAGAACTAAGGACAATCGATGAGCAGTTCTTC	CASSQELRTIDEQFF
.	TRBV6-6	.	TRBJ2-3	TGTGCCAGCAGTTTTGGGGATGAGTATAGCACAGATACGCAGTATTTT	CASSFGDEYSTDTQYF
.	TRBV5-4	TRBD1	TRBJ1-1	TGTGCCAGCAGTTCGGACAGGGTTACTGAAGCTTTCTTT	CASSSDRVTEAFF
.	TRBV20-1	.	TRBJ2-2	TGCAGTGCTGGGGAGGTTGCCGGGGAGCTGTTTTTT	CSAGEVAGELFF
.	TRBV28	.	TRBJ2-3	TGTGCCAGCAGTTTAAGGAGCGGGACAGGTAACACAGATACGCAGTATTTT	CASSLRSGTGNTDTQYF
once	TRBV3-1	.	TRBJ2-2	TGTGCCAGCAGCCACCTATACGGACCCGGGGAGCTGTTTTTT	CASSHLYGPGELFF
.	TRBV2	.	TRBJ2-2	TGTGCCAGCAGTGCGGATGCGAACACCGGGGAGCTGTTTTTT	CASSADANTGELFF
few	TRBV6-5	TRBD1	TRBJ1-6	TGTGCCAGCAGTTACCAGCAGGGGGCCAATAATTCACCCCTCCACTTT	CASSYQQGANNSPLHF
.	TRBV6-5	.	TRBJ2-7	TGTGCCAGCAGCCCCGGTTCGGGACCGAACTACGAGCAGTACTTC	CASSPGSGPNYEQYF
once	TRBV28	TRBD1	TRBJ1-1	TGTGCCAGCACATGGGGACAGGGTCTGAACACTGAAGCTTTCTTT	CASTWGQGLNTEAFF
once	TRBV10-3	TRBD1	TRBJ1-2	TGTGCCATCAGTGGCCGGGACAGGGTCTATGGCTACACCTTC	CAISGRDRVYGYTF
.	TRBV7-8	TRBD2	TRBJ2-5	TGTGCCAGCAGCTTATTTAGCGGGAGACAAGAGACCCAGTACTTC	CASSLFSGRQETQYF
.	TRBV7-9	TRBD1	TRBJ1-1	TGTGCCAGCAGCCAAGGGGACAGGGCAGACTGGGGGGCTTTCTTT	CASSQGDRADWGAFF
once	TRBV6-1	.	TRBJ1-4	TGTGCCAGCAGTCAGGGTGTCTATGAAAAACTGTTTTTT	CASSQGVYEKLFF
.	TRBV12-3/TRBV12-4	.	TRBJ2-5	TGTGCCAGCAGAGGGGGGGGCCTCGAGACCCAGTACTTC	CASRGGGLETQYF
.	TRBV3-1	TRBD2	TRBJ2-1	TGTGCCAGCAGCCAGGGAGGGAAGGTTTTCACCTACAATGAGCAGTTCTTC	CASSQGGKVFTYNEQFF
few	TRBV29-1	TRBD2	TRBJ2-3	TGCAGCGTTGAGAGCGGGGAGACGCAGTATTTT	CSVESGETQYF
once	TRBV18	.	TRBJ1-5	TGTGCCAGCTCCCCCGGGGACCCCAGACTTATTCAGCCCCAGCATTTT	CASSPGDPRLIQPQHF
.	TRBV6-5	.	TRBJ2-1	TGTGCCAGCAGCTACGGGCAGGGGGGGAGGAATGAGCAGTTCTTC	CASSYGQGGRNEQFF
.	TRBV3-1	TRBD1	TRBJ1-2	TGTGCCAGCAGCCACCGGACAGGGTACTATGGCTACACCTTC	CASSHRTGYYGYTF
.	TRBV2	.	TRBJ2-2	TGTGCCAGCATCGGCCGAATCAACACCGGGGAGCTGTTTTTT	CASIGRINTGELFF
.	TRBV3-1	TRBD2	TRBJ2-7	TGTGCCAGCAGCCAAGTTGGGGGGGGGATCTACGAGCAGTACTTC	CASSQVGGGIYEQYF
.	TRBV29-1	TRBD2	TRBJ2-7	TGCAGCGCCGGGACTAGCGGGGGGGGAGAGCAGTACTTC	CSAGTSGGGEQYF
few	TRBV28	.	TRBJ1-4	TGTGCCAGCAGTTTAAGACGGGGGGGTGAAAAACTGTTTTTT	CASSLRRGGEKLFF
.	TRBV9	.	TRBJ2-7	TGTGCCAGCAGCGTAGAGTTGGGGGGAGAGCAGTACTTC	CASSVELGGEQYF
.	TRBV27	.	TRBJ2-1	TGTGCCAGCAGTCCTGACTGGCGGGGAGTGTCCTACAATGAGCAGTTCTTC	CASSPDWRGVSYNEQFF